The 5 T cell receptor beta chains presented below share a single source sample, sequenced in a study of radiotherapy plus CTLA-4 blockade in lung cancer. Sequencing was performed with immunoSEQ multiplex PCR; in TCRdb, only in-frame clones are kept and a portion is missing. The top ten clones hold around 3% of a sample with 80,000 to 100,000 clones, 82% of them seen once. Sample: peripheral blood, taken from a patient treated with radiotherapy plus ipilimumab. Every receptor here comes from a human donor with non-small cell lung cancer who had a partial response to radiotherapy plus ipilimumab.

This clone has just a few counts. The chain employs TRBV27 and TRBJ2-1, with 11 positions matching TRBD2. The CDR3 runs to 15 residues. Unmatched junction bases numbered 14, after V lost 6 bases and J lost 13 bases. Germline lookup yields CDR1 MNHEY and CDR2 SMNVEV (reference sequence). CDR3 sequence reads: CASRAQGASGRKQFF. The DNA of the CDR3 is TGTGCCAGCAGAGCGCAGGGGGCTAGCGGGAGGAAACAGTTCTTC.

This chain joins TRBV7-3 and TRBJ2-1; 7 nucleotides align to TRBD2. Germline CDR1 and CDR2: SGHTA and FQGTGA. Trimming at V came to 5 bases and at J to 3 bases, leaving 4 bases not matched to a gene. The CDR3 consists of 14 residues. The CDR3 region has the DNA TGTGCCAGCAGCCGCGGGAGTAGCTACAATGAGCAGTTCTTC. It is translated as CASSRGSSYNEQFF.

On this clone itself: This sample also contains other DNA sequences that code for the same CDR3. V usage is TRBV7-3 and J usage is TRBJ2-7; D unclear. With 1 base removed from V and 3 bases from J, the gap between germline ends came to 10 bases. The CDR3 has 14 residues. CDR1 and CDR2 from the germline V gene are SGHTA and FQGTGA. CDR3: CASSLKVGDYEQYF. The CDR3 DNA follows: TGTGCCAGCAGCTTAAAGGTCGGAGACTACGAGCAGTACTTC.

The J gene is TRBJ1-2, the V gene TRBV25-1; D unresolved. The V end was cut by 2 bases, the J end by 8 bases, with 15 bases between. Germline assignment: CDR1 MGHDK and CDR2 SYGVNS. This CDR3 has 14 residues. As DNA, the CDR3 is TGTGCCAGCAGTGAAAACGGCCAGGCCCGGGGCTACACCTTC. It codes for CASSENGQARGYTF.

The chain recombines TRBV25-1 with TRBJ2-1, with TRBD1 matching over 8 bases. This CDR3 has 15 residues. Germline V gene data show CDR1 as MGHDK and CDR2 as SYGVNS. Trimming at V came to 10 bases and at J to 4 bases, leaving 12 bases not matched to a gene. Here the CDR3 reads CATVTGASLYNEQFF. The CDR3 region has the DNA TGTGCCACCGTGACAGGGGCATCTTTATACAATGAGCAGTTCTTC.